The clone carrying this T cell receptor (beta chain) was observed many times. Its antigen is unknown. Tregs were sorted as CD4+CD25+CD127-/low cells. Adaptor-ligated barcode primers were used to amplify TRBV12-4/TRBJ1-2 clonotypes. TCRdb independently ran MiXCR on the multiplex PCR reads; one entry per CDR3 protein. This sample carries a few thousand distinct CDR3 sequences, 0.85% to 1.1% of them seen once, and the ten largest clones take less than 20%. The CDR3 has 14 residues. Trimming shortened V by 5 bases and J by 3 bases, and 13 bases separated the two germline ends. Study-wide findings and caveats: Under 2% of tumor Treg sequences matched blood Tregs or memory cells.

The sequencing input was tumor-infiltrating Tregs sorted from the breast tumor. This receptor was obtained from a female donor with breast cancer. V usage is TRBV12-3 or TRBV12-4 and J usage is TRBJ1-2; D is ambiguous. CDR3 coding DNA: TGTGCCAGCAGTCGATCCGCGGGTGACTATGGCTACACCTTC. As protein: CASSRSAGDYGYTF.